The source of this T cell receptor (beta chain) is a study of cytotoxic CD8 clonotypes in ibrutinib-treated CLL. Study summary: Of the patients, about 12 were relapsed/refractory, under 16 treatment-naive and 17 to 18 IGHV unmutated. Average yields of around 230,000 productive templates and approximately 94,000 productive rearrangements characterized the samples.

Using immunoSEQ multiplex PCR, the repertoire was profiled, and TCRdb retains in-frame clones only, with some absent. This sample has 150,000 to 250,000 clones, with around 72% found just once. In the case of this clone: The antigen is undetermined.

Trimming left V 0 bases short and J 7 bases short, with 12 bases between. Per the germline V gene, CDR1 is SGHAT and CDR2 is FQNNGV. The CDR3 has 14 amino acids. General study points: Among the clonotypes, public ones were uncommon and contracted or held stable on treatment. Baseline levels of clonality went above those of age-matched healthy donors and moved with circulating CD8+ T-cell counts.

Sequenced material: PBMCs, taken after 24 months of ibrutinib treatment. The sequence came from a human donor with chronic lymphocytic leukemia. The chain uses TRBV11-2 and TRBJ1-2; no reliable D call. The CDR3 DNA reads TGTGCCAGCAGCTTAGAGTCTGATCGGGGTGGCTACACCTTC. It specifies CASSLESDRGGYTF.